The rows below give T cell receptor beta chains drawn from one sample of a study of tumor and adjacent non-tumor tissue in lung cancer. TCRdb re-derived calls from the multiplex PCR reads in MiXCR, one entry per CDR3 protein. The table records about 75,000 distinct CDR3 sequences, around 70% of them present only once. The sample consisted of distant non-tumor lung tissue. The origin of the receptors is a woman aged 45-65 years with non-small cell lung cancer. Both conserved end residues are part of each CDR3. D genes are given only for firm matches. Some rows have no size entry. The others give once, few or many, or a class for an expanded clone.

abundance,d_gene,j_gene,v_gene,CDR3aa,CDR3nt
-,-,TRBJ2-7,TRBV6-2/TRBV6-3,CASSLSTGDPYEQYF,TGTGCCAGCAGTTTGTCGACAGGTGATCCCTACGAGCAGTACTTC
-,-,TRBJ2-5,TRBV7-2,CASSKEKGWETQYF,TGTGCCAGCAGCAAGGAGAAGGGGTGGGAGACCCAGTACTTC
-,-,TRBJ1-5,TRBV19,CASSFDGVNQPQHF,TGTGCCAGTAGTTTCGACGGAGTCAATCAGCCTCAGCATTTT
many,TRBD1,TRBJ2-7,TRBV12-3/TRBV12-4,CASSRSGTASYEQYF,TGTGCCAGCAGTCGCTCCGGGACAGCGTCCTACGAGCAGTACTTC
-,-,TRBJ2-6,TRBV6-5,CASSFGGGANVLAF,-
-,-,TRBJ2-3,TRBV4-2,CVISLQSTDTQYF,TGTGTCATCAGCCTGCAGAGCACAGATACGCAGTATTTT
-,-,TRBJ1-5,TRBV12-3/TRBV12-4,CASSLVGAYGNQPQHF,TGTGCCAGCAGTTTGGTGGGGGCTTATGGCAATCAGCCCCAACATTTT
many,-,TRBJ1-2,TRBV28,CGVGKRFGYTF,TGTGGAGTCGGAAAGAGGTTCGGCTACACCTTC
-,-,TRBJ1-5,TRBV6-6,CACSYPVQIYNSNQPQHF,TGTGCCTGTAGTTACCCGGTACAGATATACAATAGCAATCAGCCCCAGCATTTT
-,-,TRBJ2-3,TRBV12-3/TRBV12-4,CASSLTSCGADTQYF,TGTGCCAGCAGTCTCACTAGCTGTGGGGCAGATACGCAGTATTTT
once,TRBD1,TRBJ1-2,TRBV5-6,CASRFGTGPNYDYTF,TGTGCCAGCAGATTCGGGACAGGACCTAACTATGACTACACCTTC
few,TRBD2,TRBJ2-1,TRBV4-1,CASSPLQAGRLLFGNEQFF,TGCGCCAGCAGCCCTCTTCAAGCGGGGCGCTTACTTTTTGGCAATGAGCAGTTCTTC
-,-,TRBJ1-2,TRBV20-1,CSARDLGDGYGYVF,TGCAGTGCTAGAGATCTAGGGGATGGGTATGGCTACGTCTTC
few,TRBD1,TRBJ2-7,TRBV27,CASRPGGSYEQYF,TGTGCCAGCAGACCAGGGGGTTCCTACGAGCAGTACTTC